The 31 T cell receptor beta chains below come from one sample, sequenced in a study of shared clonotypes between healthy human individuals. The table came from immunoSEQ multiplex PCR; TCRdb's copy has only in-frame clones and leaves some out. The sample has around 2,000,000 clones; over 85% are singletons. The sequenced sample consisted of naive CD4+ T cells sorted from blood. Documented subset: CD45RA+ positively selected. The receptors were sampled from a man in his late teens or twenties in good health.

Notes on this clone: Within the sample, other DNA sequences also encode this same CDR3. The chain is built from TRBV5-1 and TRBJ2-1; D gene uncertain. The CDR3 consists of 11 residues. Trimming cost V 0 bases and J 9 bases, with 4 bases left between them. The germline gives CDR1 SGHRS, CDR2 YFSETQ. The CDR3 bases are TGCGCCAGCAGCTTGGCCTTTGAGCAGTTCTTC. Translating gives CASSLAFEQFF.

This clone has a single count. The V gene is TRBV27, the J gene TRBJ2-7; the match to TRBD1 covers 9 bases. After removal of 6 bases from V and 4 bases from J, the junction contained 10 bases not matched to a gene. This CDR3 spans 15 amino acids. CDR1 MNHEY and CDR2 SMNVEV come from the germline V gene (reference sequence). In DNA form, the CDR3 reads TGTGCCAGCAGCATGGACAGGGGCATTTTTTACGAGCAGTACTTC. Translating gives CASSMDRGIFYEQYF.

The CDR3: CASSPFAGTALNYGYTF. The CDR3 bases are TGTGCCAGCAGTCCCTTCGCCGGGACAGCGTTAAACTATGGCTACACCTTC. This rearrangement joins TRBV27 to TRBJ1-2, with TRBD1 matching over 7 bases. The trim removed 5 bases at V and 2 bases at J, leaving 14 bases unmatched. This CDR3 spans 17 amino acids. Germline V CDR1 and CDR2: MNHEY, SMNVEV (reference sequence).

CDR3 bases: TGTGCCAGCTCACCCGGGACAGCTTCCTATGGTGGCAGCTACACCTTC. This encodes CASSPGTASYGGSYTF. The genes are TRBV18 and TRBJ1-2; TRBD1 agrees at 7 bases. CDR1 KGHSH and CDR2 LQKENI come from the germline V gene. This CDR3 is built from 16 residues. The junction had 16 bases not matched to a gene; V was cut back by 3 bases and J by 9 bases.

This chain joins TRBV9 and TRBJ2-7; 9 positions match TRBD2. Germline CDR1 SGDLS, CDR2 YYNGEE. The CDR3 has 15 residues. V lost 0 bases and J lost 6; bases outside the gene matches: 7. The chain's CDR3 is CASSVGGSGRSEQYF. In DNA form, the CDR3 reads TGTGCCAGCAGCGTAGGTGGTAGCGGGAGAAGCGAGCAGTACTTC.

V is TRBV19 and J is TRBJ2-4; a possible D gene is TRBD2 (5 bases). This CDR3 contains 13 residues. Between the trimmed V and J ends, which lost 3 bases and 6 bases, there was a span of 9 bases. Germline assignment: CDR1 LNHDA and CDR2 SQIVND (reference sequence). The CDR3 spells CASSIFEGNIQYF. CDR3 coding DNA: TGTGCCAGTAGTATCTTCGAGGGAAACATTCAGTACTTC.

The gene calls are TRBV5-4 and TRBJ1-2, with unresolved D. CDR1 and CDR2 (germline): SGHNT, YYREEE (reference sequence). V lost 0 bases and J 4 bases, leaving 7 bases between the germline ends. CDR3 length equals 13 residues. As DNA, the CDR3 is TGTGCCAGCAGCTTGGGGGTGTCCTATGGCTACACCTTC. Translated, it gives CASSLGVSYGYTF.

V usage is TRBV7-2 and J usage is TRBJ2-3; TRBD1 matches at 9 bases. The germline gives CDR1 SGHTA, CDR2 FQGNSA. J was trimmed by 13 bases and V by 1 base; bases with no gene match: 6. The CDR3 spans 13 residues. CDR3 DNA: TGTGCCAGCAGCTTAGACGGGACAGGGTCGGAGTATTTT. It codes for CASSLDGTGSEYF.

The rearrangement joins TRBV11-2 to TRBJ1-6; no definite D call. V gave up 5 bases and J gave up 5 bases, with 4 bases separating them. Germline CDR1 is SGHAT and CDR2 is FQNNGV. There are 12 residues in the CDR3. CDR3 bases: TGTGCCAGCAGCAAGGATAATTCACCCCTCCACTTT. It translates to CASSKDNSPLHF.

The chain combines TRBV30 with TRBJ1-2; D possibly corresponds to TRBD1 (5 bases). The CDR3 length is 15 residues. Germline V lookup: CDR1 GTSNPN, CDR2 SVGIG (reference sequence). V dropped 8 bases and J dropped 3 bases, with 22 bases sitting between them. CDR3 DNA: TGTGCCCTGCCGGGGGGATTAATGGTCGACTATGGCTACACCTTC. It translates to CALPGGLMVDYGYTF.

This clone was counted a single time. The CDR3 is CASSYSEYGYEQYF. The CDR3 DNA reads TGTGCCAGCAGTTACTCAGAGTACGGTTACGAGCAGTACTTC. This rearrangement joins TRBV6-5 to TRBJ2-7, with D uncertain. The germline CDR1 and CDR2 sequences are MNHEY and SVGAGI. The V end was cut by 0 bases, the J end by 4 bases, with 10 bases between. This CDR3 contains 14 residues.

The chain is built from TRBV14 and TRBJ2-7; D might be TRBD1 or TRBD2, each matching 5 bases. V dropped 2 bases and J dropped 3 bases, with 26 bases sitting between them. CDR3 length: 19 residues. Germline values: CDR1 SGHDN, CDR2 FVKESK. The CDR3 DNA reads TGTGCCAGCAGCCAATGGGAGATTAAAGGGGCAAGCTCGATCTACGAGCAGTACTTC. This gives the protein CASSQWEIKGASSIYEQYF. Supplemented by reference TRBV14 and TRBJ2-7, the full variable domain reads EAGVTQFPSHSVIEKGQTVTLRCDPISGHDNLYWYRRVMGKEIKFLLHFVKESKQDESGMPNNRFLAERTGGTYSTLKVQPAELEDSGVYFCASSQWEIKGASSIYEQYFGPGTRLTVT.

Worth noting for this clone: Distinct nucleotide sequences in the sample also encode this CDR3. V is TRBV7-9 and J is TRBJ2-7; D is possibly TRBD2 (5 bases). The CDR3 runs to 13 residues. Germline V lookup: CDR1 SEHNR, CDR2 FQNEAQ (reference sequence). V lost 4 bases and J lost 2, with 9 bases in between. CDR3 coding DNA: TGTGCCAGCAGCTCAGCCGGGGCCTACGAGCAGTACTTC. This encodes CASSSAGAYEQYF. The whole variable domain, remainder taken from reference TRBV7-9 and TRBJ2-7, is DTGVSQNPRHKITKRGQNVTFRCDPISEHNRLYWYRQTLGQGPEFLTYFQNEAQLEKSRLLSDRFSAERPKGSFSTLEIQRTEQGDSAMYLCASSSAGAYEQYFGPGTRLTVT.

The genes are TRBV30 and TRBJ1-4, with 7 bases matching TRBD1. Losses at the gene ends were 5 bases for V and 7 bases for J; bases not matched to a gene: 13. This CDR3 contains 15 residues. Germline loops: CDR1 GTSNPN, CDR2 SVGIG (reference sequence). CDR3 amino acids: CAWGVPGQRGEKLFF. The DNA for the CDR3 is TGTGCCTGGGGGGTACCGGGACAGCGGGGTGAAAAACTGTTTTTT.

The V gene is TRBV18, the J gene TRBJ1-2; 8 nucleotides match TRBD1. Germline loops: CDR1 KGHSH, CDR2 LQKENI. The CDR3 sequence is 14 residues long. V dropped 6 bases and J dropped 8; count of bases not matched to a gene: 11. The CDR3 reads CASSWTGKEGGYTF. The CDR3 DNA sequence: TGTGCCAGCTCGTGGACAGGGAAAGAAGGCGGCTACACCTTC.

The genes are TRBV6-6 and TRBJ1-1; D may be TRBD1 (5 bases). The CDR3 length is 15 residues. Germline V gene sequence: CDR1 MNHNY, CDR2 SVGAGI (reference sequence). V dropped 6 bases and J dropped 0 bases, with 14 bases sitting between them. The CDR3 DNA reads TGTGCCAGCAGCTTAAGCCAGGGTATGAACACTGAAGCTTTCTTT. This translates into CASSLSQGMNTEAFF.

This clone was seen a single time. The chain links TRBV5-6 to TRBJ2-1; tentatively, D is TRBD2 (5 bases). The V and J ends lost 2 bases and 7 bases respectively, with 13 bases between them. From germline, CDR1 is SGHDT and CDR2 YYEEEE. The CDR3 has 14 residues. CDR3 nucleotide sequence: TGTGCCAGCAGCTTAAGGCTAGCAGTGAATGAGCAGTTCTTC. Residues: CASSLRLAVNEQFF.

This clone has a single count. This chain joins TRBV9 and TRBJ2-4; D is perhaps TRBD2 (5 bases). Trimming removed 4 bases from V and 1 base from J, with 18 bases in between. Looked up from germline, CDR1 is SGDLS and CDR2 is YYNGEE. The length of the CDR3 is 17 residues. The CDR3 coding sequence is TGTGCCAGCAGCCCGTTGGACTCATCATGGGCCAAAAACATTCAGTACTTC. Protein: CASSPLDSSWAKNIQYF.

The chain links TRBV30 to TRBJ2-5; D not certain. The germline V gene encodes CDR1 GTSNPN and CDR2 SVGIG (reference sequence). Trimming shortened V by 4 bases and J by 2 bases, and 5 bases separated the two germline ends. The CDR3 contains 11 residues. CDR3 amino acids: CAWTRQETQYF. The CDR3 DNA reads as TGTGCCTGGACTAGGCAAGAGACCCAGTACTTC.

The chain employs TRBV19 and TRBJ1-4; TRBD1 matches 8 bases. CDR3 length equals 14 residues. The germline CDR1 and CDR2 sequences are LNHDA and SQIVND (reference sequence). V lost 7 bases to trimming and J lost 6 bases; unmatched junction nucleotides: 7. CDR3 amino acids: CASTSGTGYEKLFF. The CDR3 nucleotides read TGTGCCAGTACCTCCGGGACAGGTTATGAAAAACTGTTTTTT.

The chain is built from TRBV7-8 and TRBJ2-4; D remains unclear. This CDR3 region has 16 residues. The germline V and J ends were trimmed by 0 bases and 2 bases, with 11 bases remaining between them. The germline gives CDR1 SGHVS, CDR2 FQNEAQ. CDR3 sequence reads: CASSLAPQSTKNIQYF. As DNA, the CDR3 is TGTGCCAGCAGCTTAGCCCCACAAAGCACCAAAAACATTCAGTACTTC.

This chain connects TRBV6-1 to TRBJ2-1; 11 nucleotides match TRBD2. Trimming cost V 2 bases and J 0 bases; bases outside gene matches: 0. Germline-derived CDR1 and CDR2 are MNHNS and SASEGT. The length of the CDR3 is 16 residues. CDR3 sequence: CASSETSGGSYNEQFF. As DNA, the CDR3 is TGTGCCAGCAGTGAAACTAGCGGGGGCTCCTACAATGAGCAGTTCTTC.

The V gene is TRBV7-2, the J gene TRBJ2-5; 8 nucleotides align to TRBD1. The germline V gene has CDR1 SGHTA and CDR2 FQGNSA. CDR3 length equals 14 residues. The V and J ends lost 5 bases and 1 base, in that order; junction bases with no gene match: 3. The CDR3 spells CASSPGGTQETQYF. The CDR3 DNA reads TGTGCCAGCAGCCCAGGGGGCACCCAAGAGACCCAGTACTTC.

This clone appeared a single time. Within the sample, other DNA sequences also encode this same CDR3. V is TRBV5-1 and J is TRBJ2-3; 11 nucleotides match TRBD2. The CDR3 spans 14 residues. Germline V CDR1 and CDR2: SGHRS, YFSETQ. J lost 3 bases, V lost 5 bases, and 2 bases had no gene match. The DNA for the CDR3 is TGCGCCAGCAGTCGACTAGCGGGGACAGATACGCAGTATTTT. Its translation: CASSRLAGTDTQYF.

V and J are TRBV6-4 and TRBJ1-6, with a tentative D call TRBD1 (6 bases). The germline V gene encodes CDR1 MRHNA and CDR2 SNTAGT. This CDR3 region has 16 residues. V lost 3 bases to trimming and J lost 4 bases, with 13 bases between them. CDR3 protein: CASSEGGQGYNSPLHF. CDR3 bases: TGTGCCAGCAGTGAGGGGGGGCAGGGATATAATTCACCCCTCCACTTT.

The chain carries TRBV18 and TRBJ2-5; the match to TRBD1 covers 8 bases. The V gene's germline CDR1 is KGHSH and CDR2 LQKENI. CDR3 length equals 15 residues. Trimming took 4 bases from V and 5 from J; bases not matched to a gene: 9. The CDR3 DNA follows: TGTGCCAGCTCACTAAGACAGGGGTCGGGGGAGACCCAGTACTTC. Translation gives CASSLRQGSGETQYF.

As regards this clone: Other nucleotide sequences in the sample specify the same CDR3. J is TRBJ1-1 and V is TRBV28; maybe TRBD1 (5 bases). The CDR3 is made up of 14 amino acids. Trimming pared 6 bases from V and 1 base from J, leaving 12 bases between. Germline V gives CDR1 MDHEN, CDR2 SYDVKM. The CDR3 sequence is CASSPSQGNTEAFF. The CDR3, as DNA: TGTGCCAGCAGCCCCTCTCAGGGGAACACTGAAGCTTTCTTT.

The chain's CDR3 is CASSTGTGPYYEQYF. CDR3 in DNA: TGTGCCAGTAGTACCGGGACAGGGCCCTACTACGAGCAGTACTTC. The J gene is TRBJ2-7, the V gene TRBV19; 9 bases match TRBD1. The germline V gene has CDR1 LNHDA and CDR2 SQIVND (reference sequence). Germline trimming cut 4 bases from V and 3 bases from J; bases unmatched to any gene: 7. The CDR3 loop spans 15 amino acids.

V and J are TRBV21-1 and TRBJ2-4; the D call in the table, TRBD1, was not verified against the DNA. TRBV21-1 is recorded as a pseudogene. This CDR3 spans 20 amino acids. CDR3 sequence reads: CASSLGLFSDSSVAKNIQYF. The CDR3 DNA reads as TGTGCCAGCAGCCTAGGTTTATTTTCGGACAGCTCTGTAGCCAAAAACATTCAGTACTTC.

This clone was counted a single time. The chain recombines TRBV9 with TRBJ1-6; D is undetermined. Germline CDR1 reads SGDLS; CDR2 reads YYNGEE. With 0 bases removed from V and 7 bases from J, the gap between germline ends came to 14 bases. The CDR3 consists of 16 residues. This chain's CDR3 is CASSVEAGSLNSPLHF. In DNA form, the CDR3 reads TGTGCCAGCAGCGTAGAGGCAGGCAGTCTCAATTCACCCCTCCACTTT.

This clone was detected once. The chain employs TRBV6-6 and TRBJ1-6; a weak D match, TRBD1 (5 bases). Germline assignment: CDR1 MNHNY and CDR2 SVGAGI (reference sequence). The V end lost 7 bases, the J end lost 5 bases, and 15 bases lay between the germline ends. The CDR3 spans 15 residues. The CDR3 DNA follows: TGTGCCAGCAATCTTCTGGGGGGGAATAATTCACCCCTCCACTTT. Translation: CASNLLGGNNSPLHF.